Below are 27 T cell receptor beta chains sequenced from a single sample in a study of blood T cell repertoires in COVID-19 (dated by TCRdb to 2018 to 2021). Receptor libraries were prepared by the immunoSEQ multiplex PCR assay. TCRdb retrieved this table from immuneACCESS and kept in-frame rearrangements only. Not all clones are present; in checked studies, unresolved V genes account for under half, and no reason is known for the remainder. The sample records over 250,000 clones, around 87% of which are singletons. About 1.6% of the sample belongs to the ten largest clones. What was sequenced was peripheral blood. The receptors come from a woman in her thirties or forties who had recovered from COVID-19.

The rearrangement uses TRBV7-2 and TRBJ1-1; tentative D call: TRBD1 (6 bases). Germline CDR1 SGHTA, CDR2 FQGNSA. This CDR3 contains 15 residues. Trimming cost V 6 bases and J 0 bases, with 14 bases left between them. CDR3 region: CASRSNRVVNTEAFF. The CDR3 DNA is TGTGCCAGCAGATCAAACAGGGTCGTGAACACTGAAGCTTTCTTT.

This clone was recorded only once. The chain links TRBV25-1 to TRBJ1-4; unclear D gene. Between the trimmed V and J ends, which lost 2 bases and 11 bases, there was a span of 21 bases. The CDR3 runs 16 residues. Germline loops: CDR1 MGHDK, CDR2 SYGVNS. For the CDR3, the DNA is TGTGCCAGCAGTGAACCGGGGTCGGGCAGAGGCAGGAAACTGTTTTTT. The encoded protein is CASSEPGSGRGRKLFF.

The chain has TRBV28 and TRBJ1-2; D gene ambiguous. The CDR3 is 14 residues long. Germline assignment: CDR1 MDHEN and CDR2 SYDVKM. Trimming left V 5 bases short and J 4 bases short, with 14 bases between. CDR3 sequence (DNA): TGTGCCAGCAGTCTCCTCAGGATCCCCTATGGCTACACCTTC. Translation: CASSLLRIPYGYTF.

The CDR3 nucleotides are TGTGCCAGCAGTGAAAGCGGACAGGGTGGTATAACGCAGTATTTT. This sequence encodes CASSESGQGGITQYF. This chain connects TRBV6-1 to TRBJ2-3; 8 positions match TRBD1. V gave up 2 bases and J gave up 9 bases; unmatched junction bases: 10. This CDR3 has 15 residues. In germline, CDR1 is MNHNS, CDR2 SASEGT.

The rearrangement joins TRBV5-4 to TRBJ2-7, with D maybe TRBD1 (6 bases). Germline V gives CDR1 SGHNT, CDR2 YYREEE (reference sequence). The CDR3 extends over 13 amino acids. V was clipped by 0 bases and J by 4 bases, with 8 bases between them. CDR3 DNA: TGTGCCAGCAGCTTGGTCGGACAGTACGAGCAGTACTTC. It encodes CASSLVGQYEQYF.

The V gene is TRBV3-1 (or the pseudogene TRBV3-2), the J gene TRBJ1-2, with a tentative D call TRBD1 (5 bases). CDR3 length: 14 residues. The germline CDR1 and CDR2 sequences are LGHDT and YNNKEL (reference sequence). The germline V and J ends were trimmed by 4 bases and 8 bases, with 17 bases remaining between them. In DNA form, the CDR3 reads TGTGCCAGCAGCCCCCGGGCAGGGTTTAGCGGCTACACCTTC. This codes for CASSPRAGFSGYTF.

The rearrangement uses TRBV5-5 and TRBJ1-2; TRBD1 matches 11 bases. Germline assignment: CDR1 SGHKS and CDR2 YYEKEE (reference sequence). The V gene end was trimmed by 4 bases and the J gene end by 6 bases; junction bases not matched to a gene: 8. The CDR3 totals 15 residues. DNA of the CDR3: TGTGCCAGCAGCCTTGCGGACAGGGGGCTGGATGGCTACACCTTC. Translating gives CASSLADRGLDGYTF.

For the CDR3, the DNA is TGTGCCAGCAGCTCCACTCGTAATGAAAAACTGTTTTTT. Its protein product is CASSSTRNEKLFF. The chain links TRBV7-2 to TRBJ1-4; D unclear. This CDR3 has 13 residues. Germline V gene data show CDR1 as SGHTA and CDR2 as FQGNSA. V was cut by 4 bases and J by 4 bases, with 7 bases left in between.

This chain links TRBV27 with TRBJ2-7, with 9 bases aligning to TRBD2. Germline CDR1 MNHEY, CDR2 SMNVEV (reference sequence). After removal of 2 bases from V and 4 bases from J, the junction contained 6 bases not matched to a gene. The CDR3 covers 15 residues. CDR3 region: CASSLRGSGGYEQYF. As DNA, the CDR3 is TGTGCCAGCAGTTTACGGGGTAGCGGGGGATACGAGCAGTACTTC.

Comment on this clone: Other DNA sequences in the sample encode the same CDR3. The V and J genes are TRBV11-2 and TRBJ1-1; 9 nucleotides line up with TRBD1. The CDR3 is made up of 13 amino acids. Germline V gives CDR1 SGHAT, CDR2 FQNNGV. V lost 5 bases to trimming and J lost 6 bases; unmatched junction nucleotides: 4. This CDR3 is CASSPDRGAEAFF. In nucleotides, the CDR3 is TGTGCCAGCAGCCCGGACAGGGGCGCTGAAGCTTTCTTT.

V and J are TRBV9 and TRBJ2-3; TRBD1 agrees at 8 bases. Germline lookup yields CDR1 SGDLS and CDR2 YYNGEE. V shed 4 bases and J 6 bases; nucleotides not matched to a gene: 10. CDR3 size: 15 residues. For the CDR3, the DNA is TGTGCCAGCAGCATACGGACAGGGTGGCGGGATACGCAGTATTTT. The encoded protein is CASSIRTGWRDTQYF.

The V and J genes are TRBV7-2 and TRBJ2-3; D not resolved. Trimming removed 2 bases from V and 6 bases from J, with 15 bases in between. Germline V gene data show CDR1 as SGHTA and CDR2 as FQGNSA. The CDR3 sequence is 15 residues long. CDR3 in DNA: TGTGCCAGCAGCTTATACAAGACTCCCGGGGATACGCAGTATTTT. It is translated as CASSLYKTPGDTQYF.

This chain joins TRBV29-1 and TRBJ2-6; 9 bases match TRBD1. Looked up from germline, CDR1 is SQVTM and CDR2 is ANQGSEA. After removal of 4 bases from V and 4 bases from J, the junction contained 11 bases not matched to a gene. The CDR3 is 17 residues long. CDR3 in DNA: TGCAGCGTTGTTTTTGAACAGGGGGCGTTCGGGGCCAACGTCCTGACTTTC. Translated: CSVVFEQGAFGANVLTF.

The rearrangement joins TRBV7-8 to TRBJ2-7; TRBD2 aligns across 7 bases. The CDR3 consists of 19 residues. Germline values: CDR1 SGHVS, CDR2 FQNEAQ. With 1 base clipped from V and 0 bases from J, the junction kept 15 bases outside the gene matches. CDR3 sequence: CASSLGLWDGGGNSYEQYF. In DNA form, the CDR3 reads TGTGCCAGCAGCTTAGGCCTCTGGGATGGGGGAGGGAACTCCTACGAGCAGTACTTC.

CDR3 residues: CASSPRYGQGYGYTF. As DNA, the CDR3 is TGTGCCAGCAGCCCCCGGTACGGTCAGGGGTATGGCTACACCTTC. The V and J genes are TRBV7-2 and TRBJ1-2; D may be TRBD1 (6 bases). The germline CDR1 and CDR2 sequences are SGHTA and FQGNSA. Trimming pared 5 bases from V and 5 bases from J, leaving 18 bases between. This CDR3 has 15 amino acids.

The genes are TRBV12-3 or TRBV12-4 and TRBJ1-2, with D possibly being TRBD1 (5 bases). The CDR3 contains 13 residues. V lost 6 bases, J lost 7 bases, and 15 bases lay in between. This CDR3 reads CASSAWGVGGYTF. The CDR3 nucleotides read TGTGCCAGCAGCGCATGGGGGGTTGGTGGCTACACCTTC.

In DNA form, the CDR3 reads TGTGCCAGCAGCTTAGATGGGTCAGGGGGATACATGAACACTGAAGCTTTCTTT. Translating gives CASSLDGSGGYMNTEAFF. The rearrangement links TRBV11-2 to TRBJ1-1, with 7 bases that match TRBD1. The germline V gene has CDR1 SGHAT and CDR2 FQNNGV. The CDR3 sequence is 18 residues long. V shed 0 bases, J shed 0 bases, and the junction held 10 bases outside the gene matches.

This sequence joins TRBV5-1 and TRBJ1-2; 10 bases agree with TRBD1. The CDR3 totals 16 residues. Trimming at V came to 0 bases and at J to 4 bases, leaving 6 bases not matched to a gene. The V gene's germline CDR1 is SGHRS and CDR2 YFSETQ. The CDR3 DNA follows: TGCGCCAGCAGCTTGGGGACAGGGGGTGAAGCCTATGGCTACACCTTC. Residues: CASSLGTGGEAYGYTF.

DNA of the CDR3: TGTGCCTGGAGTGTACTGATCATCAACACTGAAGCTTTCTTT. Amino acid sequence: CAWSVLIINTEAFF. This rearrangement joins TRBV30 to TRBJ1-1; D gene ambiguous. V lost 0 bases to trimming and J lost 2 bases, with 10 bases between them. The CDR3 contains 14 residues. CDR1 and CDR2 (germline): GTSNPN, SVGIG (reference sequence).

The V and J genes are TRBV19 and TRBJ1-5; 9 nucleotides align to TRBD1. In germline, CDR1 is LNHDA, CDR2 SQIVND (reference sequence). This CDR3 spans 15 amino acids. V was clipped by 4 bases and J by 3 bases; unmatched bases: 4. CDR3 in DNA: TGTGCCAGTAGTACGCGGGACAGGGCCAATCAGCCCCAGCATTTT. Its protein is CASSTRDRANQPQHF.

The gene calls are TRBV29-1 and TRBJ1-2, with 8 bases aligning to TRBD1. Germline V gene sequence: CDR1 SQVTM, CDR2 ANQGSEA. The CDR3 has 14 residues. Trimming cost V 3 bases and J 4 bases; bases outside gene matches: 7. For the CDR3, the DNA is TGCAGCGTTGAGAGACAGGGGATGGGCTATGGCTACACCTTC. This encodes CSVERQGMGYGYTF.

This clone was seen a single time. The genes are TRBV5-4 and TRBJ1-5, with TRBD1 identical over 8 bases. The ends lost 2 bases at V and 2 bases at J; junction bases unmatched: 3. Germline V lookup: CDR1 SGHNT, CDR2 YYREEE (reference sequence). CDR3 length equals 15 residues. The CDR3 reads CASSFQGAGNQPQHF. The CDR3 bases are TGTGCCAGCAGCTTCCAGGGGGCAGGCAATCAGCCCCAGCATTTT.

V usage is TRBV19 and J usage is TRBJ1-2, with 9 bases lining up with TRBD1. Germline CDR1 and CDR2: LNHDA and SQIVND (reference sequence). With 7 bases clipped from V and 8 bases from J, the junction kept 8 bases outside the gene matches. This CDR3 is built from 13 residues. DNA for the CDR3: TGTGCCAGTACGGGACAGGGAATCGGAGGCTACACCTTC. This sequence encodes CASTGQGIGGYTF.

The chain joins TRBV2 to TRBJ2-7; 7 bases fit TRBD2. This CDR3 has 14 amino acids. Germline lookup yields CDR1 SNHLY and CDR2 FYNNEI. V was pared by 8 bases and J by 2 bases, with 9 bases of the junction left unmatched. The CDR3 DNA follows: TGTGCCAGCGCCGGAATAGCGGGCACCTACGAGCAGTACTTC. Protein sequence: CASAGIAGTYEQYF.

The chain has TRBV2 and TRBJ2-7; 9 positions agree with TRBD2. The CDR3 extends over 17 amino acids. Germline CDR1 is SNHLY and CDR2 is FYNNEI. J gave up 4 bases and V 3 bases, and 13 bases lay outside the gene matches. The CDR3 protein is CASSDPRASGGFYEQYF. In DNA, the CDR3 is TGTGCCAGCAGTGATCCAAGGGCCAGCGGGGGGTTTTACGAGCAGTACTTC.

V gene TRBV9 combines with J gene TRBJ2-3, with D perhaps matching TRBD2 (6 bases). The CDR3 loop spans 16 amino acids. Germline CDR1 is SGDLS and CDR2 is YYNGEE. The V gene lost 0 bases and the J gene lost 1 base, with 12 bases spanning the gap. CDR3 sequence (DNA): TGTGCCAGCAGCGTAGAGGGGCCGGGAGGCACAGATACGCAGTATTTT. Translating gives CASSVEGPGGTDTQYF.

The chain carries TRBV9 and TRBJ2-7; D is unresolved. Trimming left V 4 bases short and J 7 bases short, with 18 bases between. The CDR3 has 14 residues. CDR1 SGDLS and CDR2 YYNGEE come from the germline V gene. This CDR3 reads CASSPMAESLEQYF. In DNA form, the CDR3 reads TGTGCCAGCAGCCCGATGGCAGAATCTTTGGAGCAGTACTTC.